A selection of T cell receptor beta chains follows, all from one sample in a study of identical twins. TCRdb analysed the 5' RACE reads with MiXCR anew, one entry per CDR3 protein. The repertoire holds 1.5 million to 2 million distinct CDR3 sequences, with 32% as singletons. Material: cord blood. Receptors were obtained from a newborn girl in good health. Each CDR3 is given with its conserved first and last residue. A D gene is named only where the DNA matches it firmly. Not every row has a clone size; where given, it reads once, few, many or a size class.

D	V	size	J	CDR3	DNA
-	TRBV5-1	-	TRBJ2-6	CASSTGTPLRLSGANVLTF	TGCGCCAGCAGCACAGGGACTCCCCTACGTCTCTCTGGGGCCAACGTCCTGACTTTC
-	TRBV6-6	few	TRBJ1-6	CASSYAGPPSPLHF	TGTGCCAGCAGTTACGCAGGGCCACCGTCACCCCTCCACTTT
-	TRBV12-3/TRBV12-4	few	TRBJ1-2	CASSLRGGGRSYGYTF	TGTGCCAGCAGTTTACGGGGAGGAGGGAGAAGCTATGGCTACACCTTC
TRBD2	TRBV19	-	TRBJ2-1	CASSKREAYNEQFF	TGTGCCAGTAGTAAGCGGGAGGCATACAATGAGCAGTTCTTC
TRBD2	TRBV20-1	-	TRBJ2-5	CSARDSERGVETQYF	TGCAGTGCTAGAGATTCGGAGCGGGGGGTAGAGACCCAGTACTTC
TRBD1	TRBV7-9	-	TRBJ1-2	CASGDRAYYGYTF	TGTGCCAGCGGTGACAGGGCTTACTATGGCTACACCTTC
TRBD1	TRBV29-1	-	TRBJ2-6	CSVYGQGAPGANVLTF	TGCAGCGTTTATGGACAGGGGGCGCCTGGGGCCAACGTCCTGACTTTC
TRBD2	TRBV5-1	-	TRBJ2-7	CASSLRGLAGGSSYNEQYF	TGCGCCAGCAGCTTGAGGGGACTAGCGGGAGGAAGCTCCTACAATGAGCAGTACTTC
-	TRBV21-1	-	TRBJ1-2	CASSKTGQNYGYTF	TGTGCCAGCAGCAAAACGGGACAAAACTATGGCTACACCTTC
-	TRBV27	few	TRBJ2-2	CATRVYKAGELFF	TGTGCCACCCGAGTATACAAGGCCGGGGAGCTGTTTTTT
-	TRBV29-1	many	TRBJ2-7	CSAKTDSSYEQYF	TGCAGCGCTAAGACAGATAGCTCCTACGAGCAGTACTTC
TRBD1	TRBV12-3/TRBV12-4	few	TRBJ1-4	CASSLVQGQGGEKLFF	TGTGCCAGCAGTTTAGTACAGGGACAGGGAGGTGAAAAACTGTTTTTT
TRBD1	TRBV28	few	TRBJ1-5	CASSSDRTGQSNQPQHF	TGTGCCAGCAGTTCCGACCGGACAGGGCAGAGCAATCAGCCCCAGCATTTT
-	TRBV4-1	few	TRBJ1-2	CASSQVGFSGTPNYGYTF	TGCGCCAGCAGCCAAGTAGGATTCTCCGGGACCCCTAACTATGGCTACACCTTC
-	TRBV5-4	few	TRBJ2-3	CASSSPVPDTQYF	TGTGCCAGCAGTAGTCCGGTCCCAGATACGCAGTATTTT
TRBD2	TRBV11-3	once	TRBJ2-1	CASSLDRGVSYYEQFF	TGTGCCAGCAGCTTAGATCGGGGGGTCTCCTACTATGAGCAGTTCTTC
-	TRBV5-1	few	TRBJ1-2	CASSTYPGLTPYGYTF	TGCGCCAGCAGCACCTATCCGGGACTCACCCCCTATGGCTACACCTTC